This T cell receptor (beta chain) appears in the sequencing data of a study of blood T cell repertoires in COVID-19. Assay used: immunoSEQ multiplex PCR; TCRdb lists only in-frame clones, some missing. Of approximately 110,000 clones listed, approximately 70% are singletons. The sequence came from an elderly man with acute or convalescent COVID-19. The sample consisted of peripheral blood.

The CDR3 loop reads CASSLGGGAIAFF. CDR3 nucleotide sequence: TGTGCCAGCAGCTTAGGCGGTGGGGCAATAGCGTTCTTC. V usage is TRBV7-2 and J usage is TRBJ2-1; a weak D match, TRBD1 (5 bases). The germline gives CDR1 SGHTA, CDR2 FQGNSA. The CDR3 extends over 13 amino acids. Trimming removed 1 base at V and 15 bases at J, with 16 bases between. Complete variable domain (other parts from reference TRBV7-2 and TRBJ2-1): GAGVSQSPSNKVTEKGKDVELRCDPISGHTALYWYRQSLGQGLEFLIYFQGNSAPDKSGLPSDRFSAERTGGSVSTLTIQRTQQEDSAVYLCASSLGGGAIAFFGPGTRLTVL.